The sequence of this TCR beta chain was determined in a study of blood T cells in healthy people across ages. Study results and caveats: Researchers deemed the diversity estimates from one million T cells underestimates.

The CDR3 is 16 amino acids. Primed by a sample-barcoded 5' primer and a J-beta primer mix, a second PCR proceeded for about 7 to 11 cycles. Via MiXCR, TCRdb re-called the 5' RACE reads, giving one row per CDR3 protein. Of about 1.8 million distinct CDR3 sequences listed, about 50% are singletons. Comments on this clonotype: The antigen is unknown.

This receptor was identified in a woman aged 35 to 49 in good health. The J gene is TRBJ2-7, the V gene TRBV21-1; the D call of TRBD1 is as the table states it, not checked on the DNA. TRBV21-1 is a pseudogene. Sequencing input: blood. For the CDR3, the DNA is TGTGCCAGCAGATTGCTGATTGGACAGGGGGCCTACGAGCAGTACTTC. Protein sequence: CASRLLIGQGAYEQYF.